This T cell receptor beta chain comes out of a study of blood T cell repertoires in COVID-19. Study summary: Recovery meant two consecutive negative NP/OP PCR tests, professional clearance, or resolved symptoms.

Some clones are missing from TCRdb's copy, which holds only in-frame ones; the method was immunoSEQ multiplex PCR. Of about 280,000 clones in the sample, roughly 91% were seen once. All enrollees were about 18 to 100 years old and from 20 to 30 US areas. Allocation to cohorts depended on clinical history reported by the participants. The source of this sequence is a woman aged 60 to 75 in a cohort exposed to, infected with or recovered from COVID-19 (not recorded which). The sequencing input was PBMCs or T cells enriched from blood (not recorded which).

The CDR3 spells CASRPEGERGHTQYF. The CDR3 nucleotides read TGCGCCAGCAGGCCTGAGGGGGAGAGGGGTCATACGCAGTATTTT. The chain uses TRBV5-1 and TRBJ2-3; D perhaps matches TRBD1 (6 bases). CDR3 size: 15 residues. Germline CDR1 and CDR2: SGHRS and YFSETQ. Trimming removed 5 bases at V and 7 bases at J, with 20 bases between.